This T cell receptor (beta chain) was captured by sequencing in a study of blood T cell repertoires in COVID-19. The germline gives CDR1 KGHDR, CDR2 SFDVKD. Trimming removed 9 bases from V and 0 bases from J, with 10 bases in between. The CDR3 length is 14 residues. Sequencing used immunoSEQ multiplex PCR; TCRdb keeps in-frame clones, though not all of them. The sample lists 60,000 to 95,000 clones; about 88% were seen once. The sequenced sample was peripheral blood. The TCR comes from a woman at least 80 years old with active or convalescent COVID-19. The rearrangement links TRBV24-1 to TRBJ2-2; possible D gene TRBD2, 6 bases. The DNA of the CDR3 is TGTGCCACCCGCGGGGAGGCGAACACCGGGGAGCTGTTTTTT. It specifies CATRGEANTGELFF.